The 16 T cell receptor beta chains in this list originate from one sample, sequenced in a study of blood T cells in healthy people across ages (dated by TCRdb to about 2015). Preparation of the library involved 5' RACE. This sample was sequenced with an Illumina HiSeq 2500. The second PCR ran for about 7 to 11 cycles and used a J-beta primer mix along with a sample-barcoded 5' primer. TCRdb trimmed public reads at Q25 via fastp, called clones via MiXCR and kept in-frame beta chains. For every CDR3 protein sequence, its rows merge into one entry that carries the most common genes and DNA. The sample table records around 1,000,000 distinct CDR3 sequences; around 25% of these occur just once. The top ten constitute around 0.75% of the sample. Separately, the same data were catalogued under a study of T cells of mothers and their children.

Sequences were obtained from blood. The receptors stem from a girl between 2 and 10 years old in good health.

V and J are TRBV19 and TRBJ2-1, with TRBD2 matching over 7 bases. The CDR3 has 17 amino acids. V was pared by 6 bases and J by 2 bases, with 13 bases of the junction left unmatched. Germline V gene data show CDR1 as LNHDA and CDR2 as SQIVND (reference sequence). In DNA, the CDR3 is TGTGCCAGTAGCCTCGGAGGCGCGGGAGCCCCCTACAATGAGCAGTTCTTC. Its protein is CASSLGGAGAPYNEQFF.

The rearrangement joins TRBV29-1 to TRBJ2-7; D is uncertain. Per the germline V gene, CDR1 is SQVTM and CDR2 is ANQGSEA. The ends were cut back, 8 bases at V and 4 bases at J, with 18 bases in the middle. CDR3 length: 13 residues. CDR3 sequence: CSISYGPLYEQYF. The CDR3 region has the DNA TGCAGCATATCTTACGGACCCCTATACGAGCAGTACTTC.

The CDR3 protein is CASSQAYRTQGAFF. CDR3 coding DNA: TGCGCCAGCAGCCAAGCGTATCGAACCCAAGGAGCTTTCTTT. The V gene is TRBV4-3, the J gene TRBJ1-1, with unresolved D. V dropped 1 base and J dropped 10 bases, with 16 bases sitting between them. The CDR3 consists of 14 residues. Germline values: CDR1 LGHNA, CDR2 YSLEER.

This clonotype was seen more than once but under ten times. The chain recombines TRBV5-1 with TRBJ1-2, with 8 bases lining up with TRBD1. The CDR3 loop spans 15 amino acids. Germline V lookup: CDR1 SGHRS, CDR2 YFSETQ. J gave up 0 bases and V 3 bases, and 4 bases lay outside the gene matches. The CDR3 region is CASSSDRAANYGYTF. The CDR3 DNA reads TGCGCCAGCAGCTCGGACAGGGCCGCTAACTATGGCTACACCTTC.

This clonotype turned up a few times. CDR3 residues: CASSQDVHVNSAGYTF. In DNA form, the CDR3 reads TGCGCCAGCAGCCAAGACGTACACGTTAATTCAGCGGGCTACACCTTC. The genes are TRBV4-1 and TRBJ1-2; no definite D call. This CDR3 has 16 residues. From germline, CDR1 is MGHRA and CDR2 YSYEKL. Trimming left V 0 bases short and J 8 bases short, with 19 bases between.

The rearrangement uses TRBV29-1 and TRBJ1-1, with 7 nucleotides matching TRBD1. This CDR3 spans 13 amino acids. The V segment lost 3 bases and the J segment 7 bases; nucleotides outside the gene matches: 8. Germline CDR1 SQVTM, CDR2 ANQGSEA. The CDR3 is CSVEGQNRNEAFF. CDR3 in DNA: TGCAGCGTTGAGGGACAGAATCGAAATGAAGCTTTCTTT.

This clonotype showed up just once. The chain combines TRBV27 with TRBJ2-7; D gene uncertain. Trimming took 1 base from V and 3 from J, leaving 10 bases between them. The CDR3 sequence is 14 residues long. Germline V gene sequence: CDR1 MNHEY, CDR2 SMNVEV (reference sequence). The CDR3 here is CASSLFSSLYEQYF. In DNA, the CDR3 is TGTGCCAGCAGTTTATTTTCTAGTCTCTACGAGCAGTACTTC.

This clonotype has at least ten counts. The CDR3 DNA sequence: TGCGCCAGCAGTACCACTTCTGGGGCCAACGTCCTGACTTTC. This encodes CASSTTSGANVLTF. J is TRBJ2-6 and V is TRBV4-1; D is unclear. CDR1 and CDR2 (germline): MGHRA, YSYEKL. This CDR3 has 14 amino acids. V gave up 6 bases and J gave up 1 base, with 7 bases separating them.

In its sample, this clonotype was seen a few times. The chain couples TRBV6-1 to TRBJ1-1; D gene uncertain. The CDR3 runs 13 residues. The germline V and J ends were trimmed by 10 bases and 5 bases, with 17 bases remaining between them. Germline V gene lookup returns CDR1 MNHNS and CDR2 SASEGT. CDR3 sequence: CATLWYERTEAFF. In DNA, the CDR3 is TGTGCCACCCTGTGGTACGAAAGGACTGAAGCTTTCTTT.

The rearrangement uses TRBV2 and TRBJ2-3, with unresolved D. Germline assignment: CDR1 SNHLY and CDR2 FYNNEI. The CDR3 is made up of 13 amino acids. V was shortened by 1 base and J by 5 bases, with 7 bases between the two germline ends. CDR3 residues: CASSEVGGDTQYF. The CDR3 bases are TGTGCCAGCAGTGAAGTCGGTGGAGATACGCAGTATTTT.

This clonotype was counted between two and nine times. The chain couples TRBV12-3 or TRBV12-4 to TRBJ1-4; 7 positions agree with TRBD1. After removal of 7 bases from V and 6 bases from J, the junction contained 2 bases not matched to a gene. CDR3 length: 12 amino acids. The CDR3 DNA is TGTGCCAGCATCGGGACAGATGAAAAACTGTTTTTT. Translating gives CASIGTDEKLFF.

This clonotype was recorded a few times. The rearrangement uses TRBV6-1 and TRBJ2-7; TRBD2 agrees at 8 bases. This CDR3 contains 14 residues. Per germline, CDR1 MNHNS and CDR2 SASEGT. Losses at the gene ends were 3 bases for V and 4 bases for J; bases not matched to a gene: 5. For the CDR3, the DNA is TGTGCCAGCAGTGAGGGACCGGGAGGGTACGAGCAGTACTTC. Translated, it gives CASSEGPGGYEQYF.

V usage is TRBV11-2 and J usage is TRBJ1-1; TRBD1 might be the D (5 bases). The CDR3 sequence is 20 residues long. Germline V lookup: CDR1 SGHAT, CDR2 FQNNGV. The V end lost 5 bases, the J end lost 0 bases, and 28 bases lay between the germline ends. The CDR3 nucleotides read TGTGCCAGCAGCACATTAGGCATCAGGAGATATGGGGGGTTGAACACTGAAGCTTTCTTT. As protein: CASSTLGIRRYGGLNTEAFF.

This chain connects TRBV15 to TRBJ1-6; no clear D. The CDR3 covers 13 residues. Germline V gene sequence: CDR1 LNHNV, CDR2 YYDKDF (reference sequence). V lost 3 bases, J lost 8 bases, and 8 bases lay in between. For the CDR3, the DNA is TGTGCCACCAGCAGTGAGCCTTATTCACCCCTCCACTTT. The encoded protein is CATSSEPYSPLHF.

The V call is TRBV4-3, the J call TRBJ2-3, with D perhaps TRBD2 (6 bases). Between the trimmed V and J ends, which lost 0 bases and 5 bases, there was a span of 21 bases. CDR3 length equals 18 residues. CDR1 is LGHNA, CDR2 YSLEER, per germline. The CDR3 DNA reads as TGCGCCAGCAGCCAAGAGGCGATATCGGCGGGATCGGGAGATACGCAGTATTTT. Its protein is CASSQEAISAGSGDTQYF.

To note about this clonotype: This could be a read error, since a much larger clone is one nucleotide away. V and J are TRBV27 and TRBJ2-7; D gene uncertain. CDR1 and CDR2 from the germline V gene are MNHEY and SMNVEV (reference sequence). V gave up 4 bases and J gave up 0 bases, with 7 bases separating them. This CDR3 is 13 amino acids long. CDR3 DNA sequence: TGTGCCAGCAGTTGTGGCAGCTCCTACGAGCAGTACTTC. This translates into CASSCGSSYEQYF.